These 16 T cell receptor beta chains came from one sample sequenced in a study of blood T cell repertoires in COVID-19. Some clones are missing from TCRdb's copy, which holds only in-frame ones; the method was immunoSEQ multiplex PCR. The table has fewer than 250,000 clones, roughly 79% seen once; the top ten hold over 1.5%. Sample: peripheral blood. The source is a woman at least 80 years old with acute or convalescent COVID-19.

V is TRBV4-1 and J is TRBJ1-5; D gene uncertain. Looked up from germline, CDR1 is MGHRA and CDR2 is YSYEKL. The V and J ends lost 7 bases and 2 bases respectively, with 12 bases between them. The CDR3 has 14 residues. The CDR3 DNA follows: TGCGCCAGCACAATCGGGGTGGGCAATCAGCCCCAGCATTTT. Residues: CASTIGVGNQPQHF.

The rearrangement links TRBV18 to TRBJ2-2; 7 bases align to TRBD1. Germline values: CDR1 KGHSH, CDR2 LQKENI. This CDR3 has 15 residues. The V and J ends lost 3 bases and 1 base, in that order; junction bases with no gene match: 2. The CDR3 is CASSPRTGNTGELFF. CDR3 DNA: TGTGCCAGCTCACCTAGGACAGGGAACACCGGGGAGCTGTTTTTT.

The chain joins TRBV15 to TRBJ1-5; D gene unclear. Germline V CDR1 and CDR2: LNHNV, YYDKDF (reference sequence). The CDR3 loop spans 15 amino acids. Trimming removed 4 bases from V and 2 bases from J, with 12 bases in between. CDR3 DNA sequence: TGTGCCACCAGCACCGGGAGGCAGGGCAATCAGCCCCAGCATTTT. Translation: CATSTGRQGNQPQHF. The full variable domain, rest sourced from reference TRBV15 and TRBJ1-5, is DAMVIQNPRYQVTQFGKPVTLSCSQTLNHNVMYWYQQKSSQAPKLLFHYYDKDFNNEADTPDNFQSRRPNTSFCFLDIRSPGLGDTAMYLCATSTGRQGNQPQHFGDGTRLSIL.

This rearrangement joins TRBV2 to TRBJ1-2; tentative D call: TRBD1 (5 bases). The V end lost 6 bases, the J end lost 4 bases, and 12 bases lay between the germline ends. Germline lookup yields CDR1 SNHLY and CDR2 FYNNEI. The CDR3 is 13 residues long. The CDR3 sequence is CASRGDSSYGYTF. Written as DNA, the CDR3 is TGTGCCAGCAGGGGGGACTCCAGCTATGGCTACACCTTC.

The chain carries TRBV30 and TRBJ1-3; 10 nucleotides align to TRBD1. The V gene end was trimmed by 8 bases and the J gene end by 1 base; junction bases not matched to a gene: 5. Looked up from germline, CDR1 is GTSNPN and CDR2 is SVGIG (reference sequence). This CDR3 has 14 residues. As DNA, the CDR3 is TGTGCCCGGGGGACAGGGGCATCTGGAAACACCATATATTTT. As protein: CARGTGASGNTIYF.

This clone came up once. The CDR3: CASSESGASNQPQHF. CDR3 DNA sequence: TGTGCCAGCAGTGAATCAGGGGCGAGCAATCAGCCCCAGCATTTT. The chain has TRBV2 and TRBJ1-5, with D tentatively TRBD1 (6 bases). Trimming shortened V by 2 bases and J by 1 base, and 9 bases separated the two germline ends. Germline V CDR1 and CDR2: SNHLY, FYNNEI. This CDR3 has 15 amino acids.

The V and J genes are TRBV3-1 (or the pseudogene TRBV3-2) and TRBJ1-1, with D tentatively TRBD1 (6 bases). V lost 5 bases and J lost 3, with 13 bases in between. The CDR3 totals 14 residues. The V gene's germline CDR1 is LGHDT and CDR2 YNNKEL (reference sequence). CDR3: CASSAQGRDTEAFF. The CDR3 nucleotides read TGTGCCAGCAGCGCCCAGGGGAGGGACACTGAAGCTTTCTTT.

The chain couples TRBV10-3 to TRBJ1-2, with 8 bases identical to TRBD1. The CDR3 totals 14 residues. The ends lost 6 bases at V and 4 bases at J; junction bases unmatched: 7. Germline V gives CDR1 ENHRY, CDR2 SYGVKD. The CDR3 reads CAISATGQGYGYTF. Here the CDR3 DNA reads TGTGCCATCAGCGCCACCGGACAGGGCTATGGCTACACCTTC.

V and J are TRBV6-5 and TRBJ2-7, with a weak D call TRBD1 (5 bases). V shed 8 bases and J shed 3 bases, with 17 bases lying between them. Germline V gene data show CDR1 as MNHEY and CDR2 as SVGAGI. The CDR3 sequence is 14 residues long. CDR3 amino acids: CASRQGFQVYEQYF. DNA of the CDR3: TGTGCCAGCCGTCAGGGATTCCAAGTCTACGAGCAGTACTTC.

The rearrangement links TRBV5-1 to TRBJ2-3; 12 bases are a match to TRBD2. The CDR3 is 15 amino acids. J was trimmed by 4 bases and V by 4 bases; bases with no gene match: 4. Looked up from germline, CDR1 is SGHRS and CDR2 is YFSETQ. The CDR3 here is CASSPTSGGPDTQYF. CDR3 coding DNA: TGCGCCAGCAGCCCGACTAGCGGGGGACCAGATACGCAGTATTTT.

The rearrangement links TRBV29-1 to TRBJ1-5; TRBD1 aligns across 7 bases. The CDR3 has 12 residues. The V gene's germline CDR1 is SQVTM and CDR2 ANQGSEA. With V trimmed by 4 bases and J by 4 bases, 1 base remained unmatched. In nucleotides, the CDR3 is TGCAGCGTTGGACAGGGTAATCAGCCCCAGCATTTT. This translates into CSVGQGNQPQHF.

This sequence joins TRBV29-1 and TRBJ2-5; 8 bases match TRBD1. The CDR3 length is 13 residues. From germline, CDR1 is SQVTM and CDR2 ANQGSEA. V dropped 5 bases and J dropped 4; count of bases not matched to a gene: 6. CDR3 sequence reads: CSVPRQGRETQYF. The DNA of the CDR3 is TGCAGCGTTCCCCGACAGGGGCGAGAGACCCAGTACTTC.

This clone was seen only once. The chain employs TRBV18 and TRBJ2-1; the D is unclear. Germline V CDR1 and CDR2: KGHSH, LQKENI. Trimming cost V 3 bases and J 6 bases, with 6 bases left between them. The CDR3 sequence is 12 residues long. CDR3: CASSPFSNEQFF. The CDR3 coding sequence is TGTGCCAGCTCACCCTTCAGCAATGAGCAGTTCTTC.

This chain connects TRBV11-2 to TRBJ2-7; no definite D call. The germline V gene has CDR1 SGHAT and CDR2 FQNNGV. Trimming pared 4 bases from V and 8 bases from J, leaving 21 bases between. This CDR3 is built from 15 residues. The CDR3 loop is CASSSLQWLSTKQYF. DNA of the CDR3: TGTGCCAGCAGCTCCCTACAGTGGTTGTCGACCAAGCAGTACTTC.

The V and J genes are TRBV11-1 and TRBJ2-7; TRBD1 matches 8 bases. Germline V gene sequence: CDR1 SGHAT, CDR2 FQDESV (reference sequence). The CDR3 is made up of 14 amino acids. V gave up 1 base and J gave up 5 bases; unmatched junction bases: 4. CDR3 DNA: TGTGCCAGCAGCTTAGAGGACAGGGACCACGAGCAGTACTTC. Translation: CASSLEDRDHEQYF.

The gene calls are TRBV24-1 and TRBJ2-1, with 10 nucleotides matching TRBD2. The germline gives CDR1 KGHDR, CDR2 SFDVKD. CDR3 length equals 16 residues. With 3 bases clipped from V and 4 bases from J, the junction kept 5 bases outside the gene matches. The DNA for the CDR3 is TGTGCCACCAGTGATCGACTAGCGGGTCCTTACAATGAGCAGTTCTTC. It translates to CATSDRLAGPYNEQFF.